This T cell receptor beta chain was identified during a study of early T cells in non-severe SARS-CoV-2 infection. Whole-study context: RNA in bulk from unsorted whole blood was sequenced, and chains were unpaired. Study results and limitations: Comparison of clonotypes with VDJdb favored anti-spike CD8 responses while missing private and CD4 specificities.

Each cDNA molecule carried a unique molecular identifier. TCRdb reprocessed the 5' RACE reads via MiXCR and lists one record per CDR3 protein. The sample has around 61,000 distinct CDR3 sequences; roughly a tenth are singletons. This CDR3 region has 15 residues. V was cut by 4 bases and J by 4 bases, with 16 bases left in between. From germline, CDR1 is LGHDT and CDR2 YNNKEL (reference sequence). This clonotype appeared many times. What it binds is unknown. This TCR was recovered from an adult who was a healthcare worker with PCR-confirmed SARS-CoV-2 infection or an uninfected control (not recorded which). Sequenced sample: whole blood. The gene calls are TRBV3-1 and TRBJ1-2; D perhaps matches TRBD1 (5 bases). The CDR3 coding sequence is TGTGCCAGCAGCCCTCCATTCGGCAGGGCCTATGGCTACACCTTC. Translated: CASSPPFGRAYGYTF.